This T cell receptor (beta chain) is from a study of CD8+ T cells in alopecia areata (dated by TCRdb to about 2018). Background for the entire study: Treated patients were enrolled in an open-label pilot trial of oral tofacitinib at 5 to 10 mg twice daily for moderate-to-severe alopecia areata. Tofacitinib was administered for 6 to 18 months, and 6 months of follow-up off drug were then conducted to assess delayed response and recurrence. In both human patients and the C3H/HeJ mouse model, the study applied high-throughput TCRbeta sequencing to look at T cell clonal expansion in alopecia areata. Human TCRbeta sequencing covered scalp tissue and sorted CD4+ and CD8+ peripheral blood T cells from patchy and totalis/universalis alopecia areata patients and healthy controls. Tofacitinib-treated patients had biopsies at baseline and at 4 and 24 weeks of treatment, with a later scalp biopsy in several patients. Clonality in the scalp was compared among normal scalp (n=4), patchy alopecia areata scalp (n=8), and alopecia totalis/universalis scalp (n=8). The RNA source kit depended on sample type: the PAXgene miRNA kit for fixed scalp, the miRNeasy kit for PBMCs, and the RNeasy kit for mouse skin. TCRbeta CDR3 regions were amplified by immunoSEQ multiplex PCR with 35 Vbeta forward and 13 Jbeta reverse primers.

The time point label for this specimen denotes: baseline before oral tofacitinib. Peripheral blood and lesional scalp punch biopsies were obtained from patients with alopecia areata. PBMCs were isolated by density centrifugation and stained for CD3, CD4 and CD8, and CD4+ and CD8+ T cells were sorted on a FACSAria. Overall results and qualifications from the work: Shared TCR sequences between patients were less evident than in mice, which may be partly attributable to HLA diversity in the patient population. Lesional scalp, especially in alopecia totalis/universalis, showed higher clonality and more expanded CD8+ clones than normal scalp, suggesting antigenic drive. Resident alphabeta T cells in normal human skin are also sequenced, complicating scalp TCR repertoire analysis, unlike mouse skin dominated by gammadelta T cells.

Receptors were amplified or captured by the immunoSEQ multiplex PCR assay. For TCR sequencing, RNA was extracted from every sample and reverse transcribed into cDNA to serve as template. SuperScript III was used to make first-strand cDNA, primed with a 2:1 mix of oligo-dT and random hexamers. A synthetic immune receptor repertoire was used to measure amplification bias, and any remaining bias was corrected computationally. In the authors' own workflow: After raw reads were preprocessed to remove errors, the CDR3 was defined following IMGT conventions as running from the conserved cysteine to phenylalanine. Clonality was computed as 1 minus the Shannon entropy, with the entropy normalized by log2 of the number of productive unique TCRs. CD4 or CD8 identity of scalp clones was inferred by cross-referencing scalp TCRbeta sequences with sorted blood CD4 and CD8 repertoires. In its TCRdb copy, this immuneACCESS table keeps in-frame sequences only and misses some clones. Where compared with another copy, unresolved V genes explain less than half of these, and the others have no known cause. That table gives V, J and clone size, and the DNA gave D and trimming. The sample table holds 150,000 or so clones, of which 45% to 55% were seen once. The ten largest account for around 19% of the sample.

A note on this clone: Its antigen target is currently unknown. Per-base qualities were not stored, and no clone one base away is much larger.

Counted from cysteine to phenylalanine, this CDR3 has 13 amino acids. Only CDR3 DNA is held: 39 bases, read in frame from base 1. A distance of 4 bases separates the germline ends of V and J, which lose 0 bases and 5 bases respectively. CDR1 MNHNS and CDR2 SASEGT were looked up in the germline V gene. Recombination linked TRBV6-1 to TRBJ2-2, with the D gene uncertain. The sample here was CD8+ T cells sorted from blood, taken at week 0. This receptor was obtained from a human donor with alopecia areata. The nucleotide sequence is TGTGCCAGCAGTGAAGCGCTAACCGGGGAGCTGTTTTTT. Its translation reads: CASSEALTGELFF.